These T cell receptor beta chains were read from a single sample in a study of shared T cell receptors in the human thymus. TCRdb's table, derived via immunoSEQ multiplex PCR, lists solely in-frame clones and lacks some. The sample holds fewer than 700,000 clones; roughly 88% are singletons and the top ten take approximately 0.011%. These data also featured in a second study, about human thymus T cells.

Sequenced sample: thymocytes. The receptors derive from a boy younger than two with a congenital heart defect. CDR3s include the opening cysteine and the closing phenylalanine or tryptophan. Each record gives: J gene, D gene, CDR3 length, V gene, clone size, CDR3 DNA, CDR3 protein. The D gene is left open where the match is weak. Not every row has a clone size; where given, it reads once, few, many or a size class.

TRBJ2-1 | TRBD1 | 15 | TRBV7-6 | once | TGTGCCAGCAGTTTGGACAGGAGCTCCTACAATGAGCAGTTCTTC | CASSLDRSSYNEQFF
TRBJ1-3 | TRBD1 | 16 | TRBV30 | . | TGTGCCTGGAGTGTCGGCCGGGACAGCTCTGGAAACACCATATATTTT | CAWSVGRDSSGNTIYF
TRBJ1-1 | . | 20 | TRBV27 | few | TGTGCCAGCAGTCCCCGACCCGGTGAAACACCAGGGGCCTCGAGCACTGAAGCTTTCTTT | CASSPRPGETPGASSTEAFF
TRBJ2-7 | TRBD2 | 16 | TRBV5-1 | . | TGCGCCAGCAGCGCCTTAGCGGGAGGCTTACTAGGCGAGCAGTACTTC | CASSALAGGLLGEQYF
TRBJ1-5 | TRBD1 | 18 | TRBV28 | . | TGTGCCAGCAGTTCCTCTCTCTTTTGGCAGGGGGGCAATCAGCCCCAGCATTTT | CASSSSLFWQGGNQPQHF
TRBJ1-2 | . | 13 | TRBV9 | . | TGTGCCAGCAGCGCCCGACAGAGCTATGGCTACACCTTC | CASSARQSYGYTF
TRBJ2-7 | . | 13 | TRBV19 | once | TGTGCCAGTAGGGCGGACGGGGATTACGAGCAGTACTTC | CASRADGDYEQYF
TRBJ2-1 | TRBD2 | 16 | TRBV7-8 | . | TGTGCCAGCAGCTTAACTAGCGGCCTATCCTACAATGAGCAGTTCTTC | CASSLTSGLSYNEQFF
TRBJ2-7 | . | 16 | TRBV7-2 | . | TGTGCCAGCAGCTTAGGGCAGGGAGGCATAAACTACGAGCAGTACTTC | CASSLGQGGINYEQYF
TRBJ1-2 | . | 15 | TRBV7-9 | . | TGTGCCAGCACGACCGGGGAGATAGCTAACTATGGCTACACCTTC | CASTTGEIANYGYTF
TRBJ1-1 | . | 22 | TRBV14 | once | TGTGCCAGCAGCCAAGATTCCCCCAAGGCCCGAAACCCGAGGGGGGGAAACACTGAAGCTTTCTTT | CASSQDSPKARNPRGGNTEAFF
TRBJ1-4 | TRBD1 | 15 | TRBV6-1 | once | TGTGCCAGCAGTGAAGCTCGGCAGGGGGAGGAAAAACTGTTTTTT | CASSEARQGEEKLFF
TRBJ1-2 | . | 15 | TRBV5-6 | . | TGTGCCAGCAGCTTATATGTGCCGGACAGCGACAGCTACACCTTC | CASSLYVPDSDSYTF
TRBJ2-1 | TRBD2 | 19 | TRBV10-2 | . | TGCGCCAGCAGAATTTCAGAAGGGAAACGGACTAGCTCCTACAATGAGCAGTTCTTC | CASRISEGKRTSSYNEQFF
TRBJ2-5 | . | 11 | TRBV29-1 | . | TGCAGCGTTGACTTTCAAGAGACCCAGTACTTC | CSVDFQETQYF
TRBJ2-3 | TRBD2 | 17 | TRBV5-1 | . | TGCGCCAGCAGCCCGACCAACTCTAGCGGGAGTGCAGATACGCAGTATTTT | CASSPTNSSGSADTQYF
TRBJ1-2 | TRBD1 | 18 | TRBV18 | . | TGTGCCAGCTCACCACCGTATGACAGGGGGGGGAAGATCTATGGCTACACCTTC | CASSPPYDRGGKIYGYTF
TRBJ2-3 | TRBD2 | 17 | TRBV4-3 | . | TGCGCCAGCAGCCAAGATCGGGCGGGAGGGCTCACAGATACGCAGTATTTT | CASSQDRAGGLTDTQYF
TRBJ2-7 | . | 10 | TRBV6-1 | . | TGTGCCAGCAGGGGAGACGAGCAGTACTTC | CASRGDEQYF
TRBJ1-1 | TRBD1 | 14 | TRBV10-3 | . | TGTGCCAACCCCAGGGGGAGCGGGAACACTGAAGCTTTCTTT | CANPRGSGNTEAFF
TRBJ1-1 | TRBD1 | 14 | TRBV19 | . | TGTGCCAGTAGTGTTCCGACAGGGGGGACTGAAGCTTTCTTT | CASSVPTGGTEAFF
TRBJ1-2 | . | 15 | TRBV4-3 | . | TGCGCCAGCAGCCAAGGGAGAGGGAAACCGCTAAGCTACACCTTC | CASSQGRGKPLSYTF
TRBJ2-3 | TRBD2 | 16 | TRBV15 | . | TGTGCCACCAGCAGAGGAGGAGCGGGAGGTAAAGATACGCAGTATTTT | CATSRGGAGGKDTQYF
TRBJ2-7 | TRBD2 | 17 | TRBV10-3 | . | TGTGCCATCAGCCCCGGGACTAGCGGGAGGTCAAGGTACGAGCAGTACTTC | CAISPGTSGRSRYEQYF
TRBJ1-2 | TRBD1 | 14 | TRBV5-6 | few | TGTGCCAGCAGCTCCTTGGGACAGGTTCATGGCTACACCTTC | CASSSLGQVHGYTF
TRBJ1-5 | . | 15 | TRBV10-3 | . | TGTGCCATCAGTGCACGGGGGGAGAAGGATCAGCCCCAGCATTTT | CAISARGEKDQPQHF
TRBJ2-7 | TRBD2 | 19 | TRBV15 | . | TGTGCCACCAGCAGAGATAGAAAGAGGGGACTAGGGAACTCCTACGAGCAGTACTTC | CATSRDRKRGLGNSYEQYF
TRBJ2-1 | TRBD2 | 15 | TRBV6-4 | . | TGTGCCAGCAGTGGAGGACTAGCGGCGAACAATGAGCAGTTCTTC | CASSGGLAANNEQFF
TRBJ2-2 | . | 15 | TRBV14 | . | TGTGCCAGCAACCTTTGGTGGGTGACTAATCGGGAGCTGTTTTTT | CASNLWWVTNRELFF
TRBJ1-2 | TRBD1 | 13 | TRBV28 | . | TGTGCCAGCAGTTTCCACAGGGGCTATGGCTACACCTTC | CASSFHRGYGYTF